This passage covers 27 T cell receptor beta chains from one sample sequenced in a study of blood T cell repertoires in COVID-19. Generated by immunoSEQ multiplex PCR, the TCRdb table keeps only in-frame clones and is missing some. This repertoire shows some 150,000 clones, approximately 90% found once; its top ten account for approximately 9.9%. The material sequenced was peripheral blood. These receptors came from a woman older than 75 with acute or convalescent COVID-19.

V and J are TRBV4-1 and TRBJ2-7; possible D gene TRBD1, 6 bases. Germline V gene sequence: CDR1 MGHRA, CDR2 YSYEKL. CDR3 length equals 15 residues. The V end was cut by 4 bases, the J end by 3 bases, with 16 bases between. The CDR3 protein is CASSRETGTFYEQYF. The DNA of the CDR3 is TGCGCCAGCAGCCGAGAGACAGGAACCTTCTACGAGCAGTACTTC.

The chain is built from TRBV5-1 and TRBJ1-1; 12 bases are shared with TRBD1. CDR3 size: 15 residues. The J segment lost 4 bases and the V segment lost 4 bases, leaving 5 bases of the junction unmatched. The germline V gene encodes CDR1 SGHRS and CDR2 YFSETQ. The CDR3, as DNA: TGCGCCAGCAGCCCGGGGGACAGGGGGCTCACTGAAGCTTTCTTT. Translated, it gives CASSPGDRGLTEAFF.

This CDR3 is CASSIQGANTGELFF. DNA of the CDR3: TGTGCCAGCAGCATTCAGGGGGCGAACACCGGGGAGCTGTTTTTT. The rearrangement uses TRBV7-2 and TRBJ2-2; TRBD1 matches at 7 bases. V lost 5 bases to trimming and J lost 0 bases; unmatched junction nucleotides: 3. This CDR3 is built from 15 residues. Per germline, CDR1 SGHTA and CDR2 FQGNSA.

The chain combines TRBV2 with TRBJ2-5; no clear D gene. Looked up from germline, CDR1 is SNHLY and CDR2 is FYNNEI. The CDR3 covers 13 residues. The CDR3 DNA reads TGTGCAAGAGCCCGTAGAAGCCAAGAGACCCAGTACTTC. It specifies CARARRSQETQYF. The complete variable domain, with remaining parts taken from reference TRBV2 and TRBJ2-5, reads EPEVTQTPSHQVTQMGQEVILRCVPISNHLYFYWYRQILGQKVEFLVSFYNNEISEKSEIFDDQFSVERPDGSNFTLKIRSTKLEDSAMYFCARARRSQETQYFGPGTRLLVL.

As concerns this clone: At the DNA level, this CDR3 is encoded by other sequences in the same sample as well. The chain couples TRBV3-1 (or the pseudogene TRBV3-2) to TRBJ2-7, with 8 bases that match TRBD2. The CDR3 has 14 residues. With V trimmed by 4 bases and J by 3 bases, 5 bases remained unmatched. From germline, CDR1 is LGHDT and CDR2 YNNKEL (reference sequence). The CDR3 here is CASSLRGGNYEQYF. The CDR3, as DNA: TGTGCCAGCAGCCTTCGGGGGGGGAACTACGAGCAGTACTTC.

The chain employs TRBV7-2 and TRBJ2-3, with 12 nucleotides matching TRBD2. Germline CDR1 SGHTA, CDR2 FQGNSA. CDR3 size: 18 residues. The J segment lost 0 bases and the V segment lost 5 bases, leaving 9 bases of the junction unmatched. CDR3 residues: CASSGSWTSGASTDTQYF. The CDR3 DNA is TGTGCCAGCAGCGGCTCCTGGACTAGCGGGGCGAGCACAGATACGCAGTATTTT.

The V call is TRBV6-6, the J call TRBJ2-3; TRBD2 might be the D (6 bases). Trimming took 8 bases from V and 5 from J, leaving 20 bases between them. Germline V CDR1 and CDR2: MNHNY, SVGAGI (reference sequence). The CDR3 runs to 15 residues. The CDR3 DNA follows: TGTGCCAGCGGGCCGGGGGTCGGGCCAAGAGATACGCAGTATTTT. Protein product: CASGPGVGPRDTQYF.

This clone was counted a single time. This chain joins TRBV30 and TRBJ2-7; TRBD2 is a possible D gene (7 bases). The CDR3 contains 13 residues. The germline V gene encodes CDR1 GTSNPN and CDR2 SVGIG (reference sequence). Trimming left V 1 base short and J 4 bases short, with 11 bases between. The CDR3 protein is CAWSGGGGYEQYF. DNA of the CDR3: TGTGCCTGGAGTGGGGGAGGGGGGTACGAGCAGTACTTC.

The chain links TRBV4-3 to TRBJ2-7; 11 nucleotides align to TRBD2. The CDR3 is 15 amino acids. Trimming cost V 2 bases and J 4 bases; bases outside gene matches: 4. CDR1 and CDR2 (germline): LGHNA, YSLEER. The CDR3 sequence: CASSQKLAGEYEQYF. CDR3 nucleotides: TGCGCCAGCAGCCAAAAACTAGCGGGGGAGTACGAGCAGTACTTC.

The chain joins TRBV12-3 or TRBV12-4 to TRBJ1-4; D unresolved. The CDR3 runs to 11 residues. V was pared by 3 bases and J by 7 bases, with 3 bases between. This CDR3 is CASSFSEKLFF. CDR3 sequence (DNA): TGTGCCAGCAGTTTCAGTGAAAAACTGTTTTTT.

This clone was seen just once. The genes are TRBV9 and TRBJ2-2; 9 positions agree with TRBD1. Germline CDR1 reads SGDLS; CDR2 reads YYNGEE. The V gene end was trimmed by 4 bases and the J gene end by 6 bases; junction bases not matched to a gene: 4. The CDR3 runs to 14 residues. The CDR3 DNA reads TGTGCCAGCAGCAGGGACAGGGTCTCCGGGGAGCTGTTTTTT. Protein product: CASSRDRVSGELFF.

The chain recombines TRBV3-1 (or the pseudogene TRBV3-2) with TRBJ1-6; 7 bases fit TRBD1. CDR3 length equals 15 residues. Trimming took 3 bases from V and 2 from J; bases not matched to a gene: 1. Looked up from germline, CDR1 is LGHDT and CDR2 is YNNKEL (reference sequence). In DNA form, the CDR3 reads TGTGCCAGCAGCCACGGGACAGCCTATAATTCACCCCTCCACTTT. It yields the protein CASSHGTAYNSPLHF.

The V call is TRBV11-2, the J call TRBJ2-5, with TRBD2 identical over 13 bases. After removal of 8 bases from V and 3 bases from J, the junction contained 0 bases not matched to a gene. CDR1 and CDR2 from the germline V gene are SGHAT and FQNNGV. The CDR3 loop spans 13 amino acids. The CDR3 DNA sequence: TGTGCCAGCGGACTAGCGGGGGAAGAGACCCAGTACTTC. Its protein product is CASGLAGEETQYF.

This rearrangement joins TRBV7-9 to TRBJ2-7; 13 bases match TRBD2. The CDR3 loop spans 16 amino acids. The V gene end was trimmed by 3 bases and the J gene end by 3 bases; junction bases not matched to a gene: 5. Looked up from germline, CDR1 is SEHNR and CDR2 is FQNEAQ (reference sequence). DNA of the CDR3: TGTGCCAGCAGCTTCATTGGACTAGCGGGGGACTACGAGCAGTACTTC. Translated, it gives CASSFIGLAGDYEQYF.

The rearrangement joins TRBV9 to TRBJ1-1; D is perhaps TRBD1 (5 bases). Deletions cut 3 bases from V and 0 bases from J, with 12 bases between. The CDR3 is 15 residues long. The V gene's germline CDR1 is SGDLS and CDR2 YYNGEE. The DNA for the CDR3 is TGTGCCAGCAGCGCCCAGGGTTGGATGAACACTGAAGCTTTCTTT. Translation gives CASSAQGWMNTEAFF.

CDR3: CASRRPEVQGYGYTF. The DNA of the CDR3 is TGTGCCAGCCGACGACCAGAAGTCCAGGGTTATGGCTACACCTTC. This rearrangement joins TRBV2 to TRBJ1-2, with D maybe TRBD1 (5 bases). The CDR3 covers 15 residues. Looked up from germline, CDR1 is SNHLY and CDR2 is FYNNEI. Trimming removed 8 bases at V and 5 bases at J, with 21 bases between.

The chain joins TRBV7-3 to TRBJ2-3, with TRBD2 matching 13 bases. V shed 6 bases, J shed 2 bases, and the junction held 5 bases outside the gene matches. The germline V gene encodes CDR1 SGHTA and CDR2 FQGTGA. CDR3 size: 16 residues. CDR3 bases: TGTGCCAGCAGTCCGGGACTAGCGGGGAACACAGATACGCAGTATTTT. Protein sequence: CASSPGLAGNTDTQYF.

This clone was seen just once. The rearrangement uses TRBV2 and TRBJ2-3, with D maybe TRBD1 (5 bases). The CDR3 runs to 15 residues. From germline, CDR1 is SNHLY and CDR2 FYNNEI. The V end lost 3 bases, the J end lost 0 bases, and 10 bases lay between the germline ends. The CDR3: CASSEDIPSTDTQYF. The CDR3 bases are TGTGCCAGCAGTGAGGACATCCCTAGCACAGATACGCAGTATTTT. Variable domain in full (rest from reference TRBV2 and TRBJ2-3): EPEVTQTPSHQVTQMGQEVILRCVPISNHLYFYWYRQILGQKVEFLVSFYNNEISEKSEIFDDQFSVERPDGSNFTLKIRSTKLEDSAMYFCASSEDIPSTDTQYFGPGTRLTVL.

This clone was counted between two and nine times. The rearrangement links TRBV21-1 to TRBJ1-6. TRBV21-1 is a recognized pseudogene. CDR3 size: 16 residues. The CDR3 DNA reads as TGTGCCAGCAGCAGCATCCGTGGGAGGGAGGATTCACCCCTCCACTTT. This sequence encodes CASSSIRGREDSPLHF.

The CDR3 sequence: CASTQGQRGRETQYF. DNA for the CDR3: TGTGCCAGCACCCAGGGACAGAGGGGGAGAGAGACCCAGTACTTC. V is TRBV5-4 and J is TRBJ2-5; 7 bases are a match to TRBD1. V gave up 6 bases and J gave up 4 bases; unmatched junction bases: 12. CDR3 length equals 15 residues. In germline, CDR1 is SGHNT, CDR2 YYREEE (reference sequence).

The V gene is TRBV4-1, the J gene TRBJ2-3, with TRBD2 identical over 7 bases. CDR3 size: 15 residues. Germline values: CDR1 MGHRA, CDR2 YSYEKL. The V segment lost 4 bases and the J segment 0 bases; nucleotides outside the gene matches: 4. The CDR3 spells CASSLSGPSTDTQYF. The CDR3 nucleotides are TGCGCCAGCAGCCTTAGCGGGCCAAGCACAGATACGCAGTATTTT.

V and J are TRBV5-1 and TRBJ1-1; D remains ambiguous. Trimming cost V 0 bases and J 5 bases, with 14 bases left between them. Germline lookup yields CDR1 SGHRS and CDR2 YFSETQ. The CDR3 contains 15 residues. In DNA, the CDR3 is TGCGCCAGCAGCTTGGTGGCGGGCCGGAATACTGAAGCTTTCTTT. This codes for CASSLVAGRNTEAFF.

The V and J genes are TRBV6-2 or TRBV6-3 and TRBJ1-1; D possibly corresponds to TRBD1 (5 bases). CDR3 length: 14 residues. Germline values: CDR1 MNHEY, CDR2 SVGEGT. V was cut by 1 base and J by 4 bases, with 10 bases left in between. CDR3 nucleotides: TGTGCCAGCAGTTACTACGGCCAGGGCACTGAAGCTTTCTTT. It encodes CASSYYGQGTEAFF.

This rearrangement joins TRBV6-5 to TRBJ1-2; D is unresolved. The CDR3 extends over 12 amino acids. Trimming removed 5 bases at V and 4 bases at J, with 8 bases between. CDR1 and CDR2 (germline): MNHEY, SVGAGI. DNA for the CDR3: TGTGCCAGCAGTCCACCCGGCTATGGCTACACCTTC. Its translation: CASSPPGYGYTF.

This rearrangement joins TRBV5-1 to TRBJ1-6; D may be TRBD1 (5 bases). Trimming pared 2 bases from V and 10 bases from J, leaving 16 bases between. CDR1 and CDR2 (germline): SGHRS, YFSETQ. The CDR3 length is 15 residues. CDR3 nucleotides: TGCGCCAGCAGCTTTAACCCCAGGGAGGGGTCACCCCTCCACTTT. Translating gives CASSFNPREGSPLHF.

The DNA for the CDR3 is TGTGCCAGCAGCACCGGACGGGGGAACACTGAAGCTTTCTTT. As protein: CASSTGRGNTEAFF. This chain links TRBV9 with TRBJ1-1; D gene uncertain. The germline gives CDR1 SGDLS, CDR2 YYNGEE. With 4 bases removed from V and 1 base from J, the gap between germline ends came to 11 bases. The CDR3 runs 14 residues.

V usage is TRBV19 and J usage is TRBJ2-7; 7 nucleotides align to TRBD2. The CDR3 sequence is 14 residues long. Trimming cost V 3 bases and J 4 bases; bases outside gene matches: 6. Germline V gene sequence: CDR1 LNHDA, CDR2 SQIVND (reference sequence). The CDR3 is CASSIGGNPYEQYF. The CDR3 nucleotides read TGTGCCAGTAGTATCGGGGGGAACCCGTACGAGCAGTACTTC.